A single sample is the source of the 22 T cell receptor beta chains below, sequenced in a study of Ad26.COV2.S vaccination and SARS-CoV-2 variants (dated by TCRdb to the early 2020s). The protocol used for the library was the immunoSEQ multiplex PCR assay. In its TCRdb copy, this immuneACCESS table keeps in-frame sequences only and misses some clones. Where compared with another copy, unresolved V genes explain less than half of these, and the others have no known cause. Within this sample are a few hundred thousand clones, with 80% to 95% of them counted one time only. Of the sample, less than 2% is held by the ten largest clones. According to the study, the label for this sample's treatment or condition signals: 15 to 20 received Ad26.COV2.S at low or high dose, single or two shots; about 5 received placebo; per-sample allocation not given. Repertoires of vaccine and placebo recipients were sequenced from samples collected on day 63 after the first injection.

The material sequenced was peripheral blood, taken in a trial of Ad26.COV2.S vaccine versus placebo. The source is a person between 18 and 65 years old who received the Ad26.COV2.S COVID-19 vaccine or a placebo.

This chain joins TRBV18 and TRBJ1-2; possible D gene TRBD1, 5 bases. The CDR3 length is 15 residues. Germline CDR1 and CDR2: KGHSH and LQKENI. Trimming removed 0 bases from V and 7 bases from J, with 15 bases in between. The CDR3 DNA is TGTGCCAGCTCACCACCAACTGGGGCTGGTCCTGGCTACACCTTC. Translated, it gives CASSPPTGAGPGYTF.

The chain joins TRBV18 to TRBJ2-7; 8 bases are shared with TRBD1. The length of the CDR3 is 13 residues. Germline CDR1 and CDR2: KGHSH and LQKENI. V lost 5 bases and J lost 3; bases outside the gene matches: 3. The CDR3 coding sequence is TGTGCCAGCTCATCGGGACAGGTCTACGAGCAGTACTTC. It translates to CASSSGQVYEQYF.

This sequence joins TRBV25-1 and TRBJ1-1; D unresolved. Deletions cut 1 base from V and 5 bases from J, with 11 bases between. CDR1 is MGHDK, CDR2 SYGVNS, per germline. The CDR3 is 14 amino acids. CDR3 coding DNA: TGTGCCAGCAGTGAATTGCCCGGCGGGACTGAAGCTTTCTTT. It codes for CASSELPGGTEAFF.

CDR3: CASRTRISTDTQYF. Here the CDR3 DNA reads TGTGCCAGCAGGACCAGAATTAGCACAGATACGCAGTATTTT. V is TRBV7-2 and J is TRBJ2-3, with D unclear. Germline V gives CDR1 SGHTA, CDR2 FQGNSA. The ends were cut back, 6 bases at V and 0 bases at J, with 10 bases in the middle. The CDR3 consists of 14 residues. The variable domain in full, completed from reference TRBV7-2 and TRBJ2-3, reads GAGVSQSPSNKVTEKGKDVELRCDPISGHTALYWYRQSLGQGLEFLIYFQGNSAPDKSGLPSDRFSAERTGGSVSTLTIQRTQQEDSAVYLCASRTRISTDTQYFGPGTRLTVL.

This chain links TRBV11-2 with TRBJ2-2, with 8 bases matching TRBD1. The germline gives CDR1 SGHAT, CDR2 FQNNGV. CDR3 length: 13 amino acids. J was trimmed by 6 bases and V by 5 bases; bases with no gene match: 2. CDR3 amino acids: CASSATGAGELFF. CDR3 DNA sequence: TGTGCCAGCAGCGCGACAGGGGCCGGGGAGCTGTTTTTT.

V is TRBV18 and J is TRBJ2-5; D is undetermined. The CDR3 is made up of 15 amino acids. V was cut by 3 bases and J by 2 bases, with 13 bases left in between. The germline V gene encodes CDR1 KGHSH and CDR2 LQKENI. The CDR3 region is CASSPNKLGQETQYF. The CDR3 DNA follows: TGTGCCAGCTCACCCAACAAGTTAGGACAAGAGACCCAGTACTTC.

The chain links TRBV5-4 to TRBJ2-1; perhaps TRBD1 as D (6 bases). This CDR3 spans 14 amino acids. The V gene's germline CDR1 is SGHNT and CDR2 YYREEE (reference sequence). V was pared by 1 base and J by 5 bases, with 10 bases between. DNA for the CDR3: TGTGCCAGCAGCTTGTTGGGGGCCCACAATGAGCAGTTCTTC. Translation: CASSLLGAHNEQFF.

V usage is TRBV12-5 and J usage is TRBJ2-1; D call uncertain. The length of the CDR3 is 15 residues. The V and J ends lost 0 bases and 2 bases respectively, with 8 bases between them. Germline loops: CDR1 LGHNT, CDR2 FRNRAP. CDR3: CASGLVLGTYNEQFF. The DNA of the CDR3 is TGTGCTAGTGGTTTGGTACTGGGGACCTACAATGAGCAGTTCTTC.

This chain connects TRBV27 to TRBJ2-4; TRBD2 matches at 9 bases. The CDR3 has 14 residues. The V gene's germline CDR1 is MNHEY and CDR2 SMNVEV (reference sequence). The ends lost 4 bases at V and 7 bases at J; junction bases unmatched: 5. Written as DNA, the CDR3 is TGTGCCAGCAGTTCCGGACTAGCGTCGAACATTCAGTACTTC. Translation: CASSSGLASNIQYF.

The chain recombines TRBV27 with TRBJ1-1; unclear D gene. Germline V gene data show CDR1 as MNHEY and CDR2 as SMNVEV (reference sequence). The CDR3 has 13 amino acids. V dropped 4 bases and J dropped 6 bases, with 12 bases sitting between them. The CDR3 DNA follows: TGTGCCAGCAGTTCACACGTTACAGCTGAAGCTTTCTTT. It specifies CASSSHVTAEAFF.

This clone was detected only a few times. Other DNA sequences in the same sample also yield this CDR3. The chain links TRBV5-6 to TRBJ1-5; the D is unclear. V was pared by 0 bases and J by 5 bases, with 3 bases between. Looked up from germline, CDR1 is SGHDT and CDR2 is YYEEEE. This CDR3 is built from 12 residues. The CDR3 sequence is CASSLGDQPQHF. CDR3 DNA sequence: TGTGCCAGCAGCTTGGGGGATCAGCCCCAGCATTTT. Together with reference TRBV5-6 and TRBJ1-5, the CDR3 gives the full variable domain: DAGVTQSPTHLIKTRGQQVTLRCSPKSGHDTVSWYQQALGQGPQFIFQYYEEEERQRGNFPDRFSGHQFPNYSSELNVNALLLGDSALYLCASSLGDQPQHFGDGTRLSIL.

The CDR3 nucleotides read TGTGCCAGCAGTTCCCCTGGAGGAGTCTATGGCTACACCTTC. It is translated as CASSSPGGVYGYTF. This chain uses TRBV28 with TRBJ1-2, with D uncertain. Germline V lookup: CDR1 MDHEN, CDR2 SYDVKM. Trimming took off 4 bases at V and 4 bases at J, with 13 bases between the two ends. CDR3 length: 14 amino acids.

This clone was observed a few times. CDR3 DNA: TGTGCCAGCAGTTCACCCCTAGCGGGGGTCCCAGATACGCAGTATTTT. This translates into CASSSPLAGVPDTQYF. This sequence joins TRBV27 and TRBJ2-3, with 10 bases matching TRBD2. This CDR3 spans 16 amino acids. J lost 4 bases, V lost 4 bases, and 8 bases had no gene match. Per the germline V gene, CDR1 is MNHEY and CDR2 is SMNVEV (reference sequence).

The genes are TRBV10-2 and TRBJ1-1, with D maybe TRBD1 (6 bases). Germline V gives CDR1 WSHSY, CDR2 SAAADI. This CDR3 comprises 13 residues. Deletions cut 8 bases from V and 4 bases from J, with 14 bases between. CDR3 DNA sequence: TGCGCCAGCCAATCAGGGGATTCCACTGAAGCTTTCTTT. Translated: CASQSGDSTEAFF.

This chain uses TRBV7-9 with TRBJ2-5, with D perhaps TRBD1 (6 bases). CDR1 and CDR2 (germline): SEHNR, FQNEAQ (reference sequence). Trimming took 7 bases from V and 2 from J, leaving 20 bases between them. CDR3 length equals 16 residues. The CDR3 sequence is CASNKEAGTKQETQYF. CDR3 nucleotides: TGTGCCAGCAACAAAGAGGCCGGGACAAAACAAGAGACCCAGTACTTC.

The rearrangement joins TRBV5-1 to TRBJ1-2, with D perhaps matching TRBD1 (5 bases). This CDR3 has 12 amino acids. V was clipped by 0 bases and J by 12 bases, with 12 bases between them. Germline CDR1 reads SGHRS; CDR2 reads YFSETQ. The CDR3 DNA reads TGCGCCAGCAGCTTGGACAGGACGAATAACACCTTC. As protein: CASSLDRTNNTF.

V is TRBV19 and J is TRBJ2-3; tentatively, D is TRBD2 (6 bases). V was pared by 8 bases and J by 6 bases, with 12 bases between. CDR1 is LNHDA, CDR2 SQIVND, per germline (reference sequence). The CDR3 has 12 residues. The CDR3 DNA follows: TGTGCCAGTCGCGGAGGGCTGGATACGCAGTATTTT. Its translation is CASRGGLDTQYF.

This clone was observed a few times. The rearrangement links TRBV7-9 to TRBJ2-1; either TRBD1 or TRBD2 may supply D (5 bases each). Trimming cost V 5 bases and J 12 bases, with 14 bases left between them. CDR3 length: 12 residues. CDR1 and CDR2 (germline): SEHNR, FQNEAQ (reference sequence). The chain's CDR3 is CASSIRGAGQFF. For the CDR3, the DNA is TGTGCCAGCAGCATACGAGGGGCGGGGCAGTTCTTC.

The chain combines TRBV11-2 with TRBJ1-4; D is ambiguous. The CDR3 is made up of 14 amino acids. CDR1 and CDR2 (germline): SGHAT, FQNNGV. Trimming took 3 bases from V and 5 from J, leaving 10 bases between them. The CDR3 here is CASSFLKGNEKLFF. In DNA form, the CDR3 reads TGTGCCAGCAGCTTTCTTAAAGGAAATGAAAAACTGTTTTTT. The variable domain in full, completed from reference TRBV11-2 and TRBJ1-4, reads EAGVAQSPRYKIIEKRQSVAFWCNPISGHATLYWYQQILGQGPKLLIQFQNNGVVDDSQLPKDRFSAERLKGVDSTLKIQPAKLEDSAVYLCASSFLKGNEKLFFGSGTQLSVL.

J is TRBJ2-3 and V is TRBV28; 9 bases map to TRBD1. The length of the CDR3 is 17 residues. J was trimmed by 5 bases and V by 4 bases; bases with no gene match: 13. Per the germline V gene, CDR1 is MDHEN and CDR2 is SYDVKM. The CDR3 loop is CASSSRDRVVGKDTQYF. The CDR3 coding sequence is TGTGCCAGCAGTTCTCGGGACAGGGTAGTAGGGAAAGATACGCAGTATTTT.

Details on this clone: Additional DNA sequences in this sample encode the identical CDR3. CDR3 sequence reads: CASSQGAAYGYTF. Written as DNA, the CDR3 is TGTGCCAGCAGCCAAGGGGCAGCCTATGGCTACACCTTC. The chain employs TRBV3-1 (or the pseudogene TRBV3-2) and TRBJ1-2; no clear D gene. The germline V and J ends were trimmed by 1 base and 4 bases, with 7 bases remaining between them. The CDR3 has 13 amino acids. Germline values: CDR1 LGHDT, CDR2 YNNKEL (reference sequence).

This chain connects TRBV5-4 to TRBJ1-1; D unresolved. V gave up 5 bases and J gave up 11 bases, with 16 bases separating them. Germline V CDR1 and CDR2: SGHNT, YYREEE (reference sequence). The CDR3 loop spans 12 amino acids. The CDR3 region has the DNA TGTGCCAGCAGTAGCCCGTCTTTGGAGGCTTTCTTT. Translated: CASSSPSLEAFF.